This entry lists 14 T cell receptor beta chains sequenced from one sample in a study of technical replicates of blood from four donors. Some clones are missing from TCRdb's copy, which holds only in-frame ones; the method was immunoSEQ multiplex PCR. The table lists approximately 70,000 clones, around nine tenths of them singletons. Sequencing was carried out using T cells isolated from PBMCs. Receptors were obtained from a human donor in good health.

In DNA form, the CDR3 reads TGTGCCAGCAGCTTAGAAGCGGGAGGGCCGGGCACCGGGGAGCTGTTTTTT. This gives the protein CASSLEAGGPGTGELFF. This rearrangement joins TRBV7-9 to TRBJ2-2, with 10 bases fitting TRBD2. The V and J ends lost 1 base and 4 bases, in that order; junction bases with no gene match: 6. CDR1 SEHNR and CDR2 FQNEAQ come from the germline V gene (reference sequence). CDR3 length: 17 amino acids.

The chain uses TRBV9 and TRBJ2-3; tentatively, D is TRBD1 (7 bases). V was shortened by 3 bases and J by 0 bases, with 11 bases between the two germline ends. This CDR3 is 15 amino acids long. Germline CDR1 reads SGDLS; CDR2 reads YYNGEE. CDR3 sequence reads: CASSGQGGSTDTQYF. CDR3 bases: TGTGCCAGCAGCGGTCAGGGGGGTAGCACAGATACGCAGTATTTT.

The rearrangement links TRBV11-2 to TRBJ2-2, with D uncertain. This CDR3 region has 14 residues. CDR1 SGHAT and CDR2 FQNNGV come from the germline V gene. The V end lost 4 bases, the J end lost 5 bases, and 11 bases lay between the germline ends. Here the CDR3 DNA reads TGTGCCAGCAGCTGGGCACGGAATACCGGGGAGCTGTTTTTT. Protein: CASSWARNTGELFF.

This chain connects TRBV19 to TRBJ1-5; a weak D match, TRBD1 (6 bases). Trimming removed 4 bases from V and 3 bases from J, with 13 bases in between. The CDR3 is 15 amino acids. Germline V gene data show CDR1 as LNHDA and CDR2 as SQIVND (reference sequence). This CDR3 is CASSTGTQINQPQHF. The CDR3 nucleotides read TGTGCCAGTAGTACCGGGACACAGATCAATCAGCCCCAGCATTTT.

A few counts support this clone. The V and J genes are TRBV7-6 and TRBJ1-2; D unclear. Germline CDR1 reads SGHVS; CDR2 reads FNYEAQ. V was trimmed by 4 bases and J by 4 bases, leaving 10 bases between them. CDR3 length: 13 amino acids. CDR3 loop: CASSSGEGYGYTF. CDR3 bases: TGTGCCAGCAGCTCCGGGGAGGGCTATGGCTACACCTTC.

The genes are TRBV25-1 and TRBJ2-7; a possible D gene is TRBD2 (5 bases). The CDR3 runs 14 residues. V dropped 3 bases and J dropped 2 bases, with 11 bases sitting between them. Per the germline V gene, CDR1 is MGHDK and CDR2 is SYGVNS. CDR3 nucleotide sequence: TGTGCCAGCAGTGAGCGGGTCGGAGCCTACGAGCAGTACTTC. It encodes CASSERVGAYEQYF.

The V call is TRBV30, the J call TRBJ1-1; 9 bases map to TRBD1. Germline CDR1 is GTSNPN and CDR2 is SVGIG (reference sequence). Trimming at V came to 0 bases and at J to 4 bases, leaving 3 bases not matched to a gene. This CDR3 region has 14 residues. The CDR3: CAWSVGTGSTEAFF. Written as DNA, the CDR3 is TGTGCCTGGAGTGTGGGGACAGGGAGCACTGAAGCTTTCTTT. The variable domain in full, with the rest retrieved from reference TRBV30 and TRBJ1-1, is SQTIHQWPATLVQPVGSPLSLECTVEGTSNPNLYWYRQAAGRGLQLLFYSVGIGQISSEVPQNLSASRPQDRQFILSSKKLLLSDSGFYLCAWSVGTGSTEAFFGQGTRLTVV.

This chain joins TRBV19 and TRBJ2-7, with D maybe TRBD2 (5 bases). Germline CDR1 LNHDA, CDR2 SQIVND (reference sequence). The CDR3 contains 13 residues. V lost 7 bases and J lost 0, with 10 bases in between. The CDR3 sequence is CASKTGNSYEQYF. The CDR3 nucleotides read TGTGCCAGTAAGACGGGAAACTCCTACGAGCAGTACTTC.

This clone came up a few times. The chain combines TRBV6-4 with TRBJ2-3; 7 nucleotides align to TRBD2. This CDR3 region has 16 residues. V was clipped by 2 bases and J by 1 base; unmatched bases: 6. The germline V gene has CDR1 MRHNA and CDR2 SNTAGT. This chain's CDR3 is CASSDGPSGGTDTQYF. The CDR3 DNA reads as TGTGCCAGCAGTGACGGGCCTAGCGGCGGCACAGATACGCAGTATTTT.

This clone has just one count. The genes are TRBV9 and TRBJ2-7; no reliable D call. V lost 6 bases and J lost 1, with 14 bases in between. CDR1 is SGDLS and CDR2 is YYNGEE in the germline V gene. This CDR3 region has 14 residues. CDR3 nucleotides: TGTGCCAGCACCCCGGGTCTCAAATCCTACGAGCAGTACTTC. It encodes CASTPGLKSYEQYF. Looking up the rest from reference TRBV9 and TRBJ2-7 gives the full variable domain: DSGVTQTPKHLITATGQRVTLRCSPRSGDLSVYWYQQSLDQGLQFLIQYYNGEERAKGNILERFSAQQFPDLHSELNLSSLELGDSALYFCASTPGLKSYEQYFGPGTRLTVT.

The table lists this clone with a count of one. The chain uses TRBV11-1 and TRBJ1-2; D is unclear. V was cut by 2 bases and J by 5 bases, with 15 bases left in between. This CDR3 region has 15 residues. Germline V gene data show CDR1 as SGHAT and CDR2 as FQDESV (reference sequence). CDR3 protein: CASSLQTNFGYGYTF. The CDR3 coding sequence is TGTGCCAGCAGCTTACAAACGAATTTCGGGTATGGCTACACCTTC.

The chain uses TRBV7-2 and TRBJ2-1; D possibly corresponds to TRBD2 (5 bases). V was clipped by 1 base and J by 0 bases, with 10 bases between them. Germline CDR1 reads SGHTA; CDR2 reads FQGNSA. This CDR3 region has 16 residues. The CDR3 coding sequence is TGTGCCAGCAGCTTAGGTCTCGACTACTCCTACAATGAGCAGTTCTTC. Its translation is CASSLGLDYSYNEQFF.

J is TRBJ1-1 and V is TRBV9; 10 nucleotides line up with TRBD1. The germline V gene has CDR1 SGDLS and CDR2 YYNGEE. The CDR3 totals 14 residues. The ends lost 7 bases at V and 5 bases at J; junction bases unmatched: 8. This CDR3 reads CASGAGTGVTEAFF. CDR3 bases: TGTGCCAGCGGCGCTGGGACAGGGGTAACTGAAGCTTTCTTT.

This rearrangement joins TRBV5-1 to TRBJ1-1; 12 bases match TRBD1. Per germline, CDR1 SGHRS and CDR2 YFSETQ. V gave up 4 bases and J gave up 5 bases; unmatched junction bases: 15. This CDR3 has 18 residues. The CDR3: CASSRFTMGQGARTEAFF. CDR3 DNA: TGCGCCAGCAGCAGATTCACGATGGGACAGGGGGCGCGGACTGAAGCTTTCTTT.